This TCR beta chain was identified during a study of T cell responses to AZD1222 COVID-19 vaccine. With respect to this clone: As yet, its antigen is unknown.

Overall study findings and caveats: Nearly half of the spike-specific TCRs reportedly recognize variant regions that carry no mutations.

Assay used: immunoSEQ multiplex PCR; TCRdb lists only in-frame clones, some missing. The data show 110,000 or so clones, 88% seen once. CDR1 and CDR2 from the germline V gene are SGHAT and FQNNGV. Trimming left V 0 bases short and J 4 bases short, with 9 bases between. The CDR3 has 14 residues. The chain recombines TRBV11-2 with TRBJ2-5; tentatively, D is TRBD2 (5 bases). The specimen comprised peripheral blood, sampled 28 days after the second AZD1222 dose. The TCR sequence derives from an adult who received the AZD1222 COVID-19 vaccine. In DNA form, the CDR3 reads TGTGCCAGCAGCTTAGATCGTGGGAGAGAGACCCAGTACTTC. It yields the protein CASSLDRGRETQYF.